This entry is about one TCR beta chain. This entry is derived from a study of blood T cells in healthy people across ages. Germline-derived CDR1 and CDR2 are DFQATT and SNEGSKA (reference sequence). J was trimmed by 4 bases and V by 1 base; bases with no gene match: 7. The CDR3 runs 16 residues. Sample-barcoded 5' priming and a J-beta primer mix drove a second PCR of roughly 7 to 11 cycles. Carrying 12 random nucleotides, a template-switch adaptor labeled each individual cDNA molecule. Via MiXCR, TCRdb re-called the 5' RACE reads, giving one row per CDR3 protein. The sample holds about 640,000 distinct CDR3 sequences, around 54% seen once. PBMCs, at least 6 million per sample, were isolated.

This clonotype was sampled from a man aged 60 to 75 in good health. Source material: blood. This rearrangement joins TRBV20-1 to TRBJ2-1; TRBD2 aligns across 10 bases. CDR3 protein: CSARVYTSGKYNEQFF. CDR3 DNA: TGCAGTGCTAGAGTTTATACTAGCGGGAAATACAATGAGCAGTTCTTC.